This T cell receptor (beta chain) is drawn from a study of blood T cells in healthy people across ages. Next came a second PCR, run for roughly 7 to 12 cycles, which used a sample-barcoded 5' primer along with a J-beta primer mix. Each single sample gave us at least 3 million CDR3-containing paired-end reads. TCRdb passed the 5' RACE reads through MiXCR, listing each CDR3 protein once. This sample has 1.5 million to 2 million distinct CDR3 sequences, with around 42% found just once. To note about this clonotype: The antigen is undetermined.

General study points: Leaving the PBMCs unsorted stopped any conclusive comparison of naive versus antigen-experienced cells.

The sample comprised blood. This TCR came from a human donor in good health.

For the CDR3, the DNA is TGTGCCAGCAGCTTAACGTTAATCGGCACAGTTGAGGGCTACACCTTC. This encodes CASSLTLIGTVEGYTF. The V and J genes are TRBV7-3 and TRBJ1-2; the D is unclear. Per germline, CDR1 SGHTA and CDR2 FQGTGA. The CDR3 spans 16 residues. V lost 0 bases to trimming and J lost 8 bases, with 19 bases between them.